Shown below are 6 T cell receptor beta chains from a single sample sequenced in a study of metastatic and nonmetastatic thyroid tumors. Until they underwent thyroid surgery, no patient had received any treatment. With MiXCR, TCRdb called clones anew from the PCR reads. This sample has approximately 30,000 clones, with roughly 3.5% found just once. The specimen was blood. These receptors all come from a male donor with papillary thyroid cancer or a benign thyroid nodule (not recorded which). Some clones in this sample may be carry-over from other donors' samples.

This clone was recorded at least ten times. Other DNA sequences in the sample encode the same CDR3. In DNA, the CDR3 is TGCGCCAGCAGCGCCCTGGGACTAGCGGGGGGGGATACGCAGTATTTT. The encoded protein is CASSALGLAGGDTQYF. V is TRBV5-1 and J is TRBJ2-3; TRBD2 matches at 16 bases. Germline CDR1 is SGHRS and CDR2 is YFSETQ. The V and J ends lost 4 bases and 6 bases, in that order; junction bases with no gene match: 5. This CDR3 contains 16 residues.

As concerns this clone: One end of the junction does not line up with germline, which may come from a read error. The rearrangement links TRBV28 to TRBJ1-4; maybe TRBD1 (6 bases). The CDR3 has 16 amino acids. CDR1 is MDHEN and CDR2 is SYDVKM in the germline V gene. CDR3 DNA: TGTGCCATCAGTTCCCGGGACACCGGAACTAATGAAAAACTGTTTTTT. It encodes CAISSRDTGTNEKLFF.

V gene TRBV27 combines with J gene TRBJ2-6; D unresolved. This CDR3 is built from 15 residues. Trimming took 5 bases from V and 0 from J, leaving 8 bases between them. The V gene's germline CDR1 is MNHEY and CDR2 SMNVEV (reference sequence). CDR3 in amino acids: CASSLDNSGANVLTF. In DNA form, the CDR3 reads TGTGCCAGCAGTCTAGATAACTCTGGGGCCAACGTCCTGACTTTC.

This clone is labeled medium-sized. The germline gene is not matched at one end of the junction; a read error may be the cause. The rearrangement links TRBV6-1 to TRBJ1-1; D uncertain. The CDR3 has 10 residues. Germline CDR1 MNHNS, CDR2 SASEGT. CDR3 nucleotides: TGTGCCAGCAGTGAATCTGAGGAGGTCTTT. Encoded protein: CASSESEEVF.

The chain carries TRBV5-1 and TRBJ2-1; D may be TRBD2 (5 bases). The CDR3 loop spans 18 amino acids. Trimming stripped 7 bases from V and 2 bases from J, with 25 bases between. Germline assignment: CDR1 SGHRS and CDR2 YFSETQ. CDR3 nucleotides: TGCGCCAGCCAGGCATTCCCAACACGGGATGGAACCTACAATGAGCAGTTCTTC. It yields the protein CASQAFPTRDGTYNEQFF.

The chain is built from TRBV5-1 and TRBJ1-3; perhaps TRBD1 as D (5 bases). V gave up 7 bases and J gave up 3 bases, with 17 bases separating them. CDR3 length: 15 residues. CDR1 is SGHRS and CDR2 is YFSETQ in the germline V gene. The CDR3, as DNA: TGCGCCAGCGCCCCCCTTGCTCAGGGTGGAAACACCATATATTTT. It specifies CASAPLAQGGNTIYF.